Following are 9 T cell receptor beta chains from one sample sequenced in a study of patients and donors after allogeneic stem cell transplantation. TCRdb recomputed calls from the RT-PCR reads with MiXCR, one row per CDR3 protein. The table shows approximately 170,000 distinct CDR3 sequences, with about 29% occurring only once. The sequenced sample consisted of blood, either unsorted or a sorted T cell fraction (not recorded which). These receptors were obtained from a human donor who was either an allogeneic HSCT recipient or a stem cell or donor lymphocyte infusion donor (not recorded which). It is not recorded whose cells these are; they may come from a transplant donor.

This clonotype was detected only a few times. V is TRBV6-1 and J is TRBJ1-2, with D maybe TRBD1 (6 bases). The germline V gene has CDR1 MNHNS and CDR2 SASEGT. Trimming removed 3 bases from V and 4 bases from J, with 15 bases in between. The length of the CDR3 is 15 residues. CDR3 sequence: CASSEGATDFYGYTF. Written as DNA, the CDR3 is TGTGCCAGCAGTGAGGGGGCGACAGATTTCTATGGCTACACCTTC.

This clonotype was seen a handful of times. The V gene is TRBV12-3 or TRBV12-4, the J gene TRBJ1-5; D may be TRBD1 (6 bases). V was clipped by 5 bases and J by 7 bases, with 12 bases between them. The CDR3 consists of 13 residues. The CDR3 bases are TGTGCCAGCAGTAAAGGGGGAAAACAGCCCCAGCATTTT. Translating it yields CASSKGGKQPQHF.

In its sample, this clonotype was seen many times. This rearrangement joins TRBV9 to TRBJ1-4; 8 bases fit TRBD1. The CDR3 is 15 residues long. V shed 3 bases, J shed 11 bases, and the junction held 12 bases outside the gene matches. Per germline, CDR1 SGDLS and CDR2 YYNGEE. The CDR3 region has the DNA TGTGCCAGCAGCGAGAACAGGGGGTTTTCTGGGAAACTGTTTTTT. Amino acid sequence: CASSENRGFSGKLFF.

This clonotype was seen at least ten times. V and J are TRBV28 and TRBJ1-5; possibly TRBD1 for D (5 bases). The V end was cut by 3 bases, the J end by 7 bases, with 13 bases between. There are 14 residues in the CDR3. The V gene's germline CDR1 is MDHEN and CDR2 SYDVKM. The CDR3 loop is CASSFPYGAQPQHF. The CDR3 DNA follows: TGTGCCAGCAGTTTTCCGTACGGGGCCCAGCCCCAGCATTTT.

The chain joins TRBV6-6 to TRBJ2-5; 7 bases are shared with TRBD2. The CDR3 runs to 13 residues. The germline gives CDR1 MNHNY, CDR2 SVGAGI (reference sequence). Trimming removed 2 bases from V and 7 bases from J; junction bases left unmatched: 4. CDR3 sequence reads: CASSYRRGGTQYF. The CDR3, as DNA: TGTGCCAGCAGTTACCGACGCGGGGGGACCCAGTACTTC.

The genes are TRBV7-9 and TRBJ2-2; D not resolved. Trimming left V 0 bases short and J 6 bases short, with 14 bases between. Germline-derived CDR1 and CDR2 are SEHNR and FQNEAQ (reference sequence). There are 16 residues in the CDR3. The DNA for the CDR3 is TGTGCCAGCAGCTTAGCGCGAGGCAGGAGTGCCGGGGAGCTGTTTTTT. It is translated as CASSLARGRSAGELFF.

V gene TRBV24-1 combines with J gene TRBJ2-3; a possible D gene is TRBD1 (6 bases). Germline loops: CDR1 KGHDR, CDR2 SFDVKD. V was shortened by 2 bases and J by 0 bases, with 8 bases between the two germline ends. This CDR3 contains 15 residues. The DNA for the CDR3 is TGTGCCACCAGTGATTCAGGACAGAGCACAGATACGCAGTATTTT. Residues: CATSDSGQSTDTQYF.

Only a few counts were recorded for this clonotype. This chain links TRBV7-6 with TRBJ1-1; 8 bases are a match to TRBD1. Germline CDR1 reads SGHVS; CDR2 reads FNYEAQ. The CDR3 covers 15 residues. The junction had 8 bases not matched to a gene; V was cut back by 4 bases and J by 4 bases. The CDR3: CASSSTGVIGTEAFF. CDR3 DNA sequence: TGTGCCAGCAGCTCGACAGGGGTTATCGGCACTGAAGCTTTCTTT.

This clonotype was recorded at least ten times. The gene calls are TRBV2 and TRBJ1-5; D is ambiguous. V lost 6 bases and J 5 bases, leaving 5 bases between the germline ends. This CDR3 is built from 11 residues. Germline V gene data show CDR1 as SNHLY and CDR2 as FYNNEI. CDR3 region: CASRMDQPQHF. CDR3 bases: TGTGCCAGCAGGATGGATCAGCCCCAGCATTTT. Together with reference TRBV2 and TRBJ1-5, the CDR3 gives the full variable domain: EPEVTQTPSHQVTQMGQEVILRCVPISNHLYFYWYRQILGQKVEFLVSFYNNEISEKSEIFDDQFSVERPDGSNFTLKIRSTKLEDSAMYFCASRMDQPQHFGDGTRLSIL.